The text below deals with one T cell receptor (beta chain). Its matching antigen is unknown. This record belongs to a study of cytomegalovirus exposure and HLA in healthy donors. Whole-study findings and limits: The study put some 150 TCR beta chains on its list as cytomegalovirus-associated.

The V gene's germline CDR1 is SGHDN and CDR2 FVKESK. The CDR3 has 11 amino acids. Trimming pared 2 bases from V and 7 bases from J, leaving 2 bases between. Using immunoSEQ multiplex PCR, the repertoire was profiled, and TCRdb retains in-frame clones only, with some absent. Found here are some 310,000 clones, roughly 87% of them singletons; the top ten hold roughly 0.96%. V usage is TRBV14 and J usage is TRBJ2-2; D unresolved. This sequence was found in a man aged 30 to 45 in good health and CMV-seronegative. Source material: PBMCs. The CDR3 bases are TGTGCCAGCAGCCAACTCGGGGAGCTGTTTTTT. This encodes CASSQLGELFF.